These 31 T cell receptor beta chains share one sample of origin, sequenced in a study of blood T cell repertoires in COVID-19. Some clones are missing from TCRdb's copy, which holds only in-frame ones; the method was immunoSEQ multiplex PCR. The sample yields 99,000 or so clones, 65% to 90% seen once. The sample comprised peripheral blood. Receptors were obtained from a man in his 60s with acute or convalescent COVID-19.

This sequence joins TRBV5-1 and TRBJ1-3; D remains ambiguous. Per the germline V gene, CDR1 is SGHRS and CDR2 is YFSETQ. The V end was cut by 8 bases, the J end by 0 bases, with 9 bases between. The CDR3 covers 13 residues. CDR3 in DNA: TGCGCCAGAAAAGAGGACTCTGGAAACACCATATATTTT. It yields the protein CARKEDSGNTIYF.

The chain is built from TRBV27 and TRBJ2-7; D may be TRBD1 (5 bases). The CDR3 extends over 14 amino acids. Per germline, CDR1 MNHEY and CDR2 SMNVEV (reference sequence). V shed 4 bases and J shed 0 bases, with 10 bases lying between them. CDR3: CASSSRQSSYEQYF. CDR3 DNA: TGTGCCAGCAGTTCAAGACAGAGCTCCTACGAGCAGTACTTC.

V gene TRBV4-1 combines with J gene TRBJ1-1; maybe TRBD1 (6 bases). Trimming left V 0 bases short and J 8 bases short, with 13 bases between. Germline V gives CDR1 MGHRA, CDR2 YSYEKL. CDR3 length equals 14 residues. This CDR3 is CASSQDAGAGEAFF. CDR3 in DNA: TGCGCCAGCAGCCAAGATGCGGGGGCCGGGGAAGCTTTCTTT.

This clone was counted between two and nine times. The chain joins TRBV5-1 to TRBJ1-5; 7 bases agree with TRBD1. This CDR3 is built from 16 residues. The germline gives CDR1 SGHRS, CDR2 YFSETQ. V lost 4 bases, J lost 0 bases, and 7 bases stayed unmatched. The CDR3 spells CASSPTTGFSNQPQHF. The CDR3 nucleotides are TGCGCCAGCAGCCCTACGACAGGGTTTAGCAATCAGCCCCAGCATTTT.

CDR3 DNA: TGTGCCAGCAGCCAAGACTCGGCCGGAGCGTTCTACGAGCAGTACTTC. Translation gives CASSQDSAGAFYEQYF. This chain links TRBV3-1 (or the pseudogene TRBV3-2) with TRBJ2-7; no firm D call. Germline V gene sequence: CDR1 LGHDT, CDR2 YNNKEL (reference sequence). V shed 0 bases and J shed 3 bases, with 15 bases lying between them. The CDR3 runs to 16 residues.

The V and J genes are TRBV4-1 and TRBJ1-4, with D perhaps TRBD1 (5 bases). CDR3 length: 17 amino acids. Deletions cut 1 base from V and 0 bases from J, with 12 bases between. Germline CDR1 reads MGHRA; CDR2 reads YSYEKL. In nucleotides, the CDR3 is TGCGCCAGCAGCCAAGGGTCTTGGGGCTCAACTAATGAAAAACTGTTTTTT. It yields the protein CASSQGSWGSTNEKLFF.

The chain couples TRBV20-1 to TRBJ1-1, with unresolved D. V was shortened by 7 bases and J by 4 bases, with 10 bases between the two germline ends. The CDR3 has 11 amino acids. Per germline, CDR1 DFQATT and CDR2 SNEGSKA (reference sequence). The CDR3 nucleotides are TGCAGTGTCCTTCCCGGCACTGAAGCTTTCTTT. Residues: CSVLPGTEAFF.

The chain couples TRBV5-6 to TRBJ1-5; TRBD1 might be the D (6 bases). Germline CDR1 reads SGHDT; CDR2 reads YYEEEE. The V end was cut by 2 bases, the J end by 0 bases, with 9 bases between. CDR3 length equals 15 residues. The chain's CDR3 is CASSFSGHSNQPQHF. Written as DNA, the CDR3 is TGTGCCAGCAGCTTTTCGGGACATAGCAATCAGCCCCAGCATTTT.

The chain uses TRBV24-1 and TRBJ2-2, with a tentative D call TRBD1 (5 bases). The CDR3 is 14 residues long. The V end was cut by 8 bases, the J end by 3 bases, with 12 bases between. Looked up from germline, CDR1 is KGHDR and CDR2 is SFDVKD. CDR3 nucleotide sequence: TGTGCCACCAAGATGACAGTTCACACCGGGGAGCTGTTTTTT. This sequence encodes CATKMTVHTGELFF.

The rearrangement uses TRBV27 and TRBJ1-1; possibly TRBD1 for D (5 bases). Trimming removed 6 bases from V and 7 bases from J, with 18 bases in between. Germline lookup yields CDR1 MNHEY and CDR2 SMNVEV (reference sequence). CDR3 size: 14 residues. This CDR3 reads CASSWGPGGFEAFF. CDR3 nucleotides: TGTGCCAGCAGCTGGGGACCTGGGGGGTTTGAAGCTTTCTTT.

The V call is TRBV6-5, the J call TRBJ1-5, with D uncertain. The germline V gene encodes CDR1 MNHEY and CDR2 SVGAGI. This CDR3 is built from 13 residues. Trimming shortened V by 2 bases and J by 6 bases, and 8 bases separated the two germline ends. The CDR3, as DNA: TGTGCCAGCAGTTACGGAGGGAGTCAGCCCCAGCATTTT. Its protein product is CASSYGGSQPQHF.

The rearrangement links TRBV29-1 to TRBJ1-2; D perhaps matches TRBD1 (6 bases). The V gene's germline CDR1 is SQVTM and CDR2 ANQGSEA. The CDR3 sequence is 12 residues long. V lost 6 bases and J lost 7, with 15 bases in between. CDR3 coding DNA: TGCAGCGTGTCCAGGGGCGGTGGTGGCTACACCTTC. Its protein is CSVSRGGGGYTF.

V usage is TRBV5-1 and J usage is TRBJ1-1; 9 bases match TRBD1. The CDR3 sequence is 15 residues long. Germline lookup yields CDR1 SGHRS and CDR2 YFSETQ. The V gene end was trimmed by 4 bases and the J gene end by 1 base; junction bases not matched to a gene: 5. CDR3 loop: CASSLGQGRNTEAFF. The CDR3 DNA sequence: TGCGCCAGCAGCCTAGGACAGGGGAGGAACACTGAAGCTTTCTTT.

The chain links TRBV7-2 to TRBJ2-7; 9 bases match TRBD1. The CDR3 extends over 13 amino acids. V gave up 1 base and J gave up 5 bases; unmatched junction bases: 0. Germline V gene data show CDR1 as SGHTA and CDR2 as FQGNSA. This CDR3 is CASSLGTGDEQYF. CDR3 DNA: TGTGCCAGCAGCTTAGGGACAGGGGACGAGCAGTACTTC.

This clone was found once. The DNA of the CDR3 is TGTGCCAGCAGCTTATCAGGGGGCGAAGGCTACACCTTC. Protein product: CASSLSGGEGYTF. The V gene is TRBV7-3, the J gene TRBJ1-2; 8 bases are shared with TRBD1. Trimming cost V 2 bases and J 8 bases; bases outside gene matches: 4. CDR3 size: 13 residues. The germline V gene encodes CDR1 SGHTA and CDR2 FQGTGA.

The chain links TRBV6-4 to TRBJ2-1; TRBD2 matches at 9 bases. The CDR3 extends over 14 amino acids. The V and J ends lost 5 bases and 4 bases, in that order; junction bases with no gene match: 3. Germline V gene sequence: CDR1 MRHNA, CDR2 SNTAGT. Written as DNA, the CDR3 is TGTGCCAGCAGTCTGGCGGGAGGGTACAATGAGCAGTTCTTC. Its translation is CASSLAGGYNEQFF.

This sequence joins TRBV6-5 and TRBJ1-6; no clear D. The CDR3 has 15 residues. V was cut by 5 bases and J by 2 bases, with 10 bases left in between. In germline, CDR1 is MNHEY, CDR2 SVGAGI. CDR3 DNA sequence: TGTGCCAGCAGTCCGGCGGTGACCTATAATTCACCCCTCCACTTT. This encodes CASSPAVTYNSPLHF.

This clone appeared once. V and J are TRBV11-1 and TRBJ1-2, with 7 positions matching TRBD1. Per the germline V gene, CDR1 is SGHAT and CDR2 is FQDESV (reference sequence). This CDR3 comprises 14 residues. The junction had 8 bases not matched to a gene; V was cut back by 5 bases and J by 5 bases. CDR3 DNA sequence: TGTGCCAGCAGCCCCGACAGGGCGGGTTATGGCTACACCTTC. As protein: CASSPDRAGYGYTF.

This rearrangement joins TRBV10-3 to TRBJ1-5; 7 nucleotides match TRBD1. The germline V gene encodes CDR1 ENHRY and CDR2 SYGVKD. This CDR3 region has 14 residues. J was trimmed by 2 bases and V by 3 bases; bases with no gene match: 1. The CDR3 sequence is CAISDGTGNQPQHF. CDR3 sequence (DNA): TGTGCCATCAGTGACGGGACAGGCAATCAGCCCCAGCATTTT.

Here the CDR3 DNA reads TGCGCCAGCAGCTTGGAGGGAGCCCCCGGGGCCAACGTCCTGACTTTC. It specifies CASSLEGAPGANVLTF. This chain joins TRBV5-1 and TRBJ2-6; perhaps TRBD2 as D (5 bases). V dropped 0 bases and J dropped 4 bases, with 11 bases sitting between them. This CDR3 region has 16 residues. Germline CDR1 is SGHRS and CDR2 is YFSETQ.

The chain combines TRBV7-9 with TRBJ2-2; D is perhaps TRBD2 (5 bases). The V end was cut by 6 bases, the J end by 1 base, with 12 bases between. From germline, CDR1 is SEHNR and CDR2 FQNEAQ (reference sequence). CDR3 length: 15 amino acids. The chain's CDR3 is CASRVGRWNTGELFF. Written as DNA, the CDR3 is TGTGCCAGCAGAGTGGGGAGATGGAACACCGGGGAGCTGTTTTTT.

The rearrangement uses TRBV10-2 and TRBJ2-5, with TRBD1 as a possible D gene (6 bases). CDR1 and CDR2 from the germline V gene are WSHSY and SAAADI. The CDR3 runs 16 residues. The V and J ends lost 5 bases and 4 bases respectively, with 20 bases between them. In DNA, the CDR3 is TGCGCCAGCAGTCCGCGTTCGGTGGGGGCCGGAGAGACCCAGTACTTC. It codes for CASSPRSVGAGETQYF.

This chain links TRBV7-2 with TRBJ1-6; tentatively, D is TRBD1 (5 bases). Germline CDR1 SGHTA, CDR2 FQGNSA. CDR3 size: 13 residues. Trimming left V 5 bases short and J 9 bases short, with 11 bases between. CDR3 amino acids: CASSLNRPSPLHF. The CDR3 bases are TGTGCCAGCAGCCTCAACAGGCCTTCACCCCTCCACTTT.

The chain links TRBV5-5 to TRBJ2-3, with 7 nucleotides matching TRBD1. Germline V gives CDR1 SGHKS, CDR2 YYEKEE (reference sequence). There are 16 residues in the CDR3. J gave up 2 bases and V 4 bases, and 10 bases lay outside the gene matches. CDR3 nucleotide sequence: TGTGCCAGCAGCCCCTCCGGGACAGCTAACACAGATACGCAGTATTTT. Its protein is CASSPSGTANTDTQYF.

The chain is built from TRBV5-1 and TRBJ2-3, with D possibly matching TRBD2 (5 bases). Deletions cut 4 bases from V and 10 bases from J, with 16 bases between. CDR1 and CDR2 from the germline V gene are SGHRS and YFSETQ. This CDR3 region has 13 residues. The CDR3 region is CASSDAGIGPQYF. The CDR3 DNA sequence: TGCGCCAGCAGCGATGCGGGTATAGGTCCGCAGTATTTT.

This chain links TRBV9 with TRBJ2-5, with D perhaps matching TRBD2 (5 bases). Germline V gene sequence: CDR1 SGDLS, CDR2 YYNGEE. Between the trimmed V and J ends, which lost 0 bases and 2 bases, there was a span of 8 bases. The CDR3 is 14 amino acids. CDR3 nucleotides: TGTGCCAGCAGCGTAGACGGGGATCAAGAGACCCAGTACTTC. This encodes CASSVDGDQETQYF.

The rearrangement joins TRBV7-2 to TRBJ2-3; 13 positions agree with TRBD2. V dropped 4 bases and J dropped 3; count of bases not matched to a gene: 4. CDR1 and CDR2 from the germline V gene are SGHTA and FQGNSA. The CDR3 has 16 residues. The CDR3 loop reads CASSSGLAGVTDTQYF. CDR3 in DNA: TGTGCCAGCAGCTCAGGACTAGCGGGAGTTACAGATACGCAGTATTTT.

This chain uses TRBV10-2 with TRBJ1-2, with D perhaps TRBD1 (5 bases). The V gene lost 8 bases and the J gene lost 7 bases, with 17 bases spanning the gap. The CDR3 loop spans 13 amino acids. Germline loops: CDR1 WSHSY, CDR2 SAAADI. In nucleotides, the CDR3 is TGCGCCAGCGCGGGCGCTTTCGGGGGTGGCTACACCTTC. Encoded protein: CASAGAFGGGYTF.

This clone has only a few counts. Here the CDR3 reads CASSQEPKLNTEAFF. CDR3 bases: TGTGCCAGCAGCCAAGAACCCAAGCTGAACACTGAAGCTTTCTTT. The V and J genes are TRBV4-2 and TRBJ1-1, with D uncertain. CDR1 is LGHNA and CDR2 is YNFKEQ in the germline V gene. V was clipped by 0 bases and J by 0 bases, with 8 bases between them. The CDR3 has 15 amino acids.

The rearrangement joins TRBV5-4 to TRBJ2-1, with 9 bases fitting TRBD2. The CDR3 has 15 residues. Per the germline V gene, CDR1 is SGHNT and CDR2 is YYREEE (reference sequence). Trimming removed 0 bases from V and 6 bases from J; junction bases left unmatched: 4. The CDR3 sequence is CASSLVGREGNEQFF. The CDR3 region has the DNA TGTGCCAGCAGCTTGGTAGGGCGGGAGGGCAATGAGCAGTTCTTC.

The chain uses TRBV12-5 and TRBJ1-2; D remains ambiguous. CDR1 is LGHNT and CDR2 is FRNRAP in the germline V gene. The V gene lost 6 bases and the J gene lost 1 base, with 12 bases spanning the gap. The CDR3 contains 14 residues. CDR3 sequence: CASGDITLNYGYTF. The CDR3 DNA reads TGTGCTAGTGGAGACATAACACTTAACTATGGCTACACCTTC.